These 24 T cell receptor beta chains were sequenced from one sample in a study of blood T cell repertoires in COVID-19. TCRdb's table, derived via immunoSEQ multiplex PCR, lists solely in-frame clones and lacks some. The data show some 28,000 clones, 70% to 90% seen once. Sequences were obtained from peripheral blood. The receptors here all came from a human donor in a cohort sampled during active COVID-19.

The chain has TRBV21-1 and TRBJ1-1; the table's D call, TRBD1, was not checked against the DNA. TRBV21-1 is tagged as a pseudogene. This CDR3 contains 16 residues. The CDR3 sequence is CASSKGDRGRNTEAFF. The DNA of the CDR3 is TGTGCCAGCAGCAAAGGGGACAGGGGACGAAACACTGAAGCTTTCTTT.

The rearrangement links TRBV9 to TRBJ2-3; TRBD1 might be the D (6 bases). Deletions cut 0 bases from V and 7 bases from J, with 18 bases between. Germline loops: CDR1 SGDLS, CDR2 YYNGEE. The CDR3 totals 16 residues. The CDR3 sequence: CASSVVEGGGLNTQYF. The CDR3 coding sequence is TGTGCCAGCAGCGTAGTGGAAGGGGGTGGATTGAATACGCAGTATTTT.

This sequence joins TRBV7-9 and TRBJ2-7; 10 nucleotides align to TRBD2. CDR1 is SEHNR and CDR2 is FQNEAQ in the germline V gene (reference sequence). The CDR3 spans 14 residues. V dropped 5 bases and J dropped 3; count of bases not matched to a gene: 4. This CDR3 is CASSARTSGYEQYF. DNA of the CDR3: TGTGCCAGCAGCGCCCGGACTAGCGGCTACGAGCAGTACTTC.

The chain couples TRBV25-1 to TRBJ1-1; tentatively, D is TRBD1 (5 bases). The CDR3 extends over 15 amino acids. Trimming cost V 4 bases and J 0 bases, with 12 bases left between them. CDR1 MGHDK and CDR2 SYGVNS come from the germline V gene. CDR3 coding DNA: TGTGCCAGCAGTGGGGGCCCAGGAATGAACACTGAAGCTTTCTTT. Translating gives CASSGGPGMNTEAFF.

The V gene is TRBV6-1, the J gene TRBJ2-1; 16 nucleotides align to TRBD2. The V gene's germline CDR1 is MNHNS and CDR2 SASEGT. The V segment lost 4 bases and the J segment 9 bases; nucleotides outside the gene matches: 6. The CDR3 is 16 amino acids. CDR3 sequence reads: CASSGEGLAGGGEQFF. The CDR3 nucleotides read TGTGCCAGCAGTGGCGAGGGACTAGCGGGGGGGGGTGAGCAGTTCTTC.

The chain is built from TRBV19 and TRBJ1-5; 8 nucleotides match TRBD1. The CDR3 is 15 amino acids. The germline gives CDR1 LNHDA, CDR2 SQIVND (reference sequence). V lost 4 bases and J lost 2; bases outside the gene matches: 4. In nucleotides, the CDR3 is TGTGCCAGTAGTAACCAGGGACAGGGCAATCAGCCCCAGCATTTT. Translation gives CASSNQGQGNQPQHF. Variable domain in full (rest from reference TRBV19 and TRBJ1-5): DGGITQSPKYLFRKEGQNVTLSCEQNLNHDAMYWYRQDPGQGLRLIYYSQIVNDFQKGDIAEGYSVSREKKESFPLTVTSAQKNPTAFYLCASSNQGQGNQPQHFGDGTRLSIL.

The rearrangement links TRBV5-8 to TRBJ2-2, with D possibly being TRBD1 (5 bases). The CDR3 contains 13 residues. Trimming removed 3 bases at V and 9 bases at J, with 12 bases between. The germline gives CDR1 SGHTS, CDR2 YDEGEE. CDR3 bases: TGTGCCAGCAGCTACCGACAGCTAAGGGAGCTGTTTTTT. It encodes CASSYRQLRELFF.

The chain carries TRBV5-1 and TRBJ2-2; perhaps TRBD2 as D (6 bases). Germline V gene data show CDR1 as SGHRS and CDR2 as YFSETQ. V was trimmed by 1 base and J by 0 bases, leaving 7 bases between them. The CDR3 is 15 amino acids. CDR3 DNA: TGCGCCAGCAGCTTGCGGAGGGCGAACACCGGGGAGCTGTTTTTT. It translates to CASSLRRANTGELFF.

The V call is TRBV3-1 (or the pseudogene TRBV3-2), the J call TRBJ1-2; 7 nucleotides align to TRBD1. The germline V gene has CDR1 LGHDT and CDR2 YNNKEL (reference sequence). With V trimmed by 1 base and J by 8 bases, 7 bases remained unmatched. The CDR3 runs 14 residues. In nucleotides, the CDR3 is TGTGCCAGCAGCCAAGTACAGGGGACCTTAGGCTACACCTTC. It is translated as CASSQVQGTLGYTF.

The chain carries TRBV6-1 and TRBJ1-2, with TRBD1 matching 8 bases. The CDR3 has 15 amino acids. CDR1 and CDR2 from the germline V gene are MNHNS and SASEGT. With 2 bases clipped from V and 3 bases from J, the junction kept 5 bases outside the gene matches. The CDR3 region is CASSETDRVYYGYTF. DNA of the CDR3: TGTGCCAGCAGTGAAACGGACAGGGTCTACTATGGCTACACCTTC.

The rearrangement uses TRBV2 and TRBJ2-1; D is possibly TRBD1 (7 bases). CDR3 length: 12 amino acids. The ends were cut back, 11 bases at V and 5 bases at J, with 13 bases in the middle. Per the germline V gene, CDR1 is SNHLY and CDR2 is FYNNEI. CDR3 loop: CAGGTDDNEQFF. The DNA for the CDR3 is TGTGCCGGCGGGACAGACGACAATGAGCAGTTCTTC.

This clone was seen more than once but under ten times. CDR3 protein: CASSIPRGYGYTF. CDR3 bases: TGTGCCAGTAGTATCCCCAGGGGATATGGCTACACCTTC. The chain couples TRBV19 to TRBJ1-2; D is perhaps TRBD1 (6 bases). The CDR3 is 13 amino acids. Trimming pared 3 bases from V and 5 bases from J, leaving 10 bases between. Germline V gene sequence: CDR1 LNHDA, CDR2 SQIVND (reference sequence).

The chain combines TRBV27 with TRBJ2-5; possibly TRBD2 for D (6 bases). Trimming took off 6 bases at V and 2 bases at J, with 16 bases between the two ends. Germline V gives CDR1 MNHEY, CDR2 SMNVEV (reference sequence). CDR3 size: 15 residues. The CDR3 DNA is TGTGCCAGCAGGAACGCCGGGACTCCTCAAGAGACCCAGTACTTC. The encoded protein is CASRNAGTPQETQYF.

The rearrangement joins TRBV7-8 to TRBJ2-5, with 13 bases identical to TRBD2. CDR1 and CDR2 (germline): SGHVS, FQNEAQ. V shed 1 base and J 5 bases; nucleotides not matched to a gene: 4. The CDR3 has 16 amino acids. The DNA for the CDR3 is TGTGCCAGCAGCTTAGTAACTAGCGGGGGGGCGGAGACCCAGTACTTC. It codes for CASSLVTSGGAETQYF.

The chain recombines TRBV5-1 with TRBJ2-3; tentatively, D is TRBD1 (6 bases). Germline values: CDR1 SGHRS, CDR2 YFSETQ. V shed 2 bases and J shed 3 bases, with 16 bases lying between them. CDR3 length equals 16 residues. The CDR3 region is CASSFKRGFETDTQYF. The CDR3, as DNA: TGCGCCAGCAGCTTTAAGAGGGGGTTTGAAACAGATACGCAGTATTTT.

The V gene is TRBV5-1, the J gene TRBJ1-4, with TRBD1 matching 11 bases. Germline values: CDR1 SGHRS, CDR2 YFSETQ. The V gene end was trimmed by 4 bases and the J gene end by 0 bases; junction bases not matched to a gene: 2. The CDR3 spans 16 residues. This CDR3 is CASSPGQGATNEKLFF. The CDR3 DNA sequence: TGCGCCAGCAGCCCGGGACAGGGGGCAACTAATGAAAAACTGTTTTTT.

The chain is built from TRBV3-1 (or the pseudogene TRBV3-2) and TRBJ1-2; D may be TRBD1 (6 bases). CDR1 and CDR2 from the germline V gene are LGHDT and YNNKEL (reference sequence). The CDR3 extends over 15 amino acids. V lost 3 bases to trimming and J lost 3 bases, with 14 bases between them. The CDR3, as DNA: TGTGCCAGCAGCCAGCAAAAGACAGGATACTATGGCTACACCTTC. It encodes CASSQQKTGYYGYTF.

CDR3 in amino acids: CASSLKTGWNYNEQFF. CDR3 DNA sequence: TGTGCCAGCAGCTTAAAGACAGGATGGAACTACAATGAGCAGTTCTTC. This chain links TRBV7-6 with TRBJ2-1; tentatively, D is TRBD1 (6 bases). The CDR3 consists of 16 residues. V was cut by 2 bases and J by 3 bases, with 14 bases left in between. Per germline, CDR1 SGHVS and CDR2 FNYEAQ.

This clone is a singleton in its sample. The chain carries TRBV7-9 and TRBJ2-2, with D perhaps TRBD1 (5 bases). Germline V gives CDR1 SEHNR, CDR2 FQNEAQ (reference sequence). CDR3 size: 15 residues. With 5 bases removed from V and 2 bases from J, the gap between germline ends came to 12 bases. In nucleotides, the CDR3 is TGTGCCAGCAGCCCATGGACACCTAACACCGGGGAGCTGTTTTTT. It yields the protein CASSPWTPNTGELFF.

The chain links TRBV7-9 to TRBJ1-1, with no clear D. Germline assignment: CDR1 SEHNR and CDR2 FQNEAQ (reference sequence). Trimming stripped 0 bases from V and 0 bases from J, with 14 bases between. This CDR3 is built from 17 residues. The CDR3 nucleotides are TGTGCCAGCAGCTTAGCGTCGGGAGGCGGGATGAACACTGAAGCTTTCTTT. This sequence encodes CASSLASGGGMNTEAFF.

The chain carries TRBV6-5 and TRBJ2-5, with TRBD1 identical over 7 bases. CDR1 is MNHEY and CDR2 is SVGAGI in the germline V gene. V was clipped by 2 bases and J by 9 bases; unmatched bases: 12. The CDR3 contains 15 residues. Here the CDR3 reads CASSYDGTVGRAQYF. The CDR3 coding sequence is TGTGCCAGCAGTTACGACGGGACAGTCGGCAGGGCCCAGTACTTC.

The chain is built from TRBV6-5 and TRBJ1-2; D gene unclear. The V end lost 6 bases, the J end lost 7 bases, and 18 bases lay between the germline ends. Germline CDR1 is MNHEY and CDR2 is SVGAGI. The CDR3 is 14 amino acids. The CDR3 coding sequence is TGTGCCAGCAGCGAGACCCTCTGGGCGGGTGGCTACACCTTC. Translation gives CASSETLWAGGYTF.

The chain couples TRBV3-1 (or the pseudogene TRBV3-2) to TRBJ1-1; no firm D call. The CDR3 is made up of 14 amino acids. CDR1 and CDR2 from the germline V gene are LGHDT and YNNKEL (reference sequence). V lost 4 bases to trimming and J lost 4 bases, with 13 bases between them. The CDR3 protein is CASSPNPGSTEAFF. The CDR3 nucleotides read TGTGCCAGCAGCCCCAATCCCGGTAGCACTGAAGCTTTCTTT.

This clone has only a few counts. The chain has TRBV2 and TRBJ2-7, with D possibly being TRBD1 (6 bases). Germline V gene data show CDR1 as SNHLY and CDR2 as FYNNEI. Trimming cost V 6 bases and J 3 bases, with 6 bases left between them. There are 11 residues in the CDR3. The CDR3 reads CASSRGYEQYF. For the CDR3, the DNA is TGTGCCAGCAGCAGGGGCTACGAGCAGTACTTC.